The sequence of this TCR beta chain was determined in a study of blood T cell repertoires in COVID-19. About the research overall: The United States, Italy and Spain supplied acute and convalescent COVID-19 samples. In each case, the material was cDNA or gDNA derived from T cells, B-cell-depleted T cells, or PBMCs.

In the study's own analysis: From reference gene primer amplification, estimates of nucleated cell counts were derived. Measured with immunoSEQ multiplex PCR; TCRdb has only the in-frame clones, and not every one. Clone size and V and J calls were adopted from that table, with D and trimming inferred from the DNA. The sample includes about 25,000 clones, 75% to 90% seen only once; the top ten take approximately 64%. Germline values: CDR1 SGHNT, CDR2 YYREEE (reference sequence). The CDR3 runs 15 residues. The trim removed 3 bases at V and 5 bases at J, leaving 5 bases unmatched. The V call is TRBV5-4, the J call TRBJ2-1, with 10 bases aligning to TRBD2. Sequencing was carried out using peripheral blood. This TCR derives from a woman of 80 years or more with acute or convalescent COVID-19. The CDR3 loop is CASSWAGLANNEQFF. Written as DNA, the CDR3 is TGTGCCAGCAGCTGGGCGGGACTAGCGAACAATGAGCAGTTCTTC.